The 30 T cell receptor beta chains listed next were all sequenced from one sample in a study of T-cell reconstitution after alpha-beta-depleted transplantation in children. Library preparation (for TCRbeta) was performed with unique molecular identifiers. TCRdb re-derived calls from the PCR reads in MiXCR, one entry per CDR3 protein. The sample shows 500,000 to 750,000 distinct CDR3 sequences, 25% to 30% of them seen only once. This sample comprised PBMCs, obtained before TCRalphabeta/CD19-depleted stem cell transplant. These receptors were obtained from a boy under two years old with Wiskott-Aldrich syndrome, due to receive a stem cell transplant.

This clonotype was detected only a few times. The V call is TRBV6-5, the J call TRBJ2-7; tentative D call: TRBD2 (6 bases). Germline V gene sequence: CDR1 MNHEY, CDR2 SVGAGI. Trimming removed 4 bases at V and 0 bases at J, with 10 bases between. This CDR3 has 14 amino acids. The CDR3 DNA is TGTGCCAGCAGTTCCCCCGGGGGCTCCTACGAGCAGTACTTC. It specifies CASSSPGGSYEQYF.

Written as DNA, the CDR3 is TGTGCCACCAGTGATTCTGCGGGAAGTACCTACAATGAGCAGTTCTTC. This sequence encodes CATSDSAGSTYNEQFF. The rearrangement joins TRBV24-1 to TRBJ2-1; a weak D match, TRBD2 (6 bases). The germline CDR1 and CDR2 sequences are KGHDR and SFDVKD. The CDR3 sequence is 16 residues long. V was cut by 2 bases and J by 2 bases, with 12 bases left in between.

Points on this clonotype: Being one base from a much bigger clone, this may be a read error. The gene calls are TRBV12-3 or TRBV12-4 and TRBJ2-2; D not resolved. The V and J ends lost 6 bases and 6 bases respectively, with 5 bases between them. The CDR3 totals 11 residues. The CDR3 nucleotides read TGTGCCAGCAGCAACCCCGGGGAGCTGTTTTTT. It translates to CASSNPGELFF.

DNA of the CDR3: TGTGCCAGCACTCGCAAGGAAGGGAGGCAGTTCTTC. Translated, it gives CASTRKEGRQFF. This chain uses TRBV12-3 or TRBV12-4 with TRBJ2-1; a weak D match, TRBD2 (5 bases). The CDR3 runs 12 residues. Trimming pared 7 bases from V and 12 bases from J, leaving 16 bases between.

The chain carries TRBV5-1 and TRBJ2-2, with D unresolved. Deletions cut 1 base from V and 4 bases from J, with 8 bases between. CDR3 size: 14 residues. Germline CDR1 and CDR2: SGHRS and YFSETQ. The CDR3 here is CASSLSRSTGELFF. The CDR3 bases are TGCGCCAGCAGCTTGTCTCGTTCCACCGGGGAGCTGTTTTTT.

The chain has TRBV2 and TRBJ2-7; 11 nucleotides align to TRBD2. After removal of 5 bases from V and 3 bases from J, the junction contained 6 bases not matched to a gene. CDR3 size: 15 residues. Germline loops: CDR1 SNHLY, CDR2 FYNNEI. The CDR3 DNA sequence: TGTGCCAGCAGTAAGGGACTAGCGGAACTCTACGAGCAGTACTTC. Translation: CASSKGLAELYEQYF.

A few counts support this clonotype. This chain links TRBV5-1 with TRBJ2-3; D unresolved. The CDR3 runs 15 residues. Germline V gene lookup returns CDR1 SGHRS and CDR2 YFSETQ. V lost 0 bases to trimming and J lost 0 bases, with 8 bases between them. CDR3 nucleotide sequence: TGCGCCAGCAGCTTGGTTCCGTTTAGCACAGATACGCAGTATTTT. Protein product: CASSLVPFSTDTQYF.

This CDR3 is CASSLPPEFHEQYF. The CDR3 DNA is TGTGCCAGCAGTTTACCCCCGGAATTTCACGAGCAGTACTTC. The V call is TRBV12-3 or TRBV12-4, the J call TRBJ2-7; unclear D gene. This CDR3 spans 14 amino acids. V was cut by 2 bases and J by 5 bases, with 13 bases left in between.

The V and J genes are TRBV6-5 and TRBJ1-2; TRBD1 agrees at 8 bases. The germline gives CDR1 MNHEY, CDR2 SVGAGI. V lost 4 bases and J lost 4; bases outside the gene matches: 8. The CDR3 sequence is 15 residues long. The CDR3 is CASSFGTGPTYGYTF. The CDR3 DNA is TGTGCCAGCAGTTTCGGGACAGGTCCTACCTATGGCTACACCTTC.

The rearrangement uses TRBV5-1 and TRBJ1-1; TRBD1 is a possible D gene (5 bases). The germline CDR1 and CDR2 sequences are SGHRS and YFSETQ. This CDR3 comprises 14 residues. With 1 base removed from V and 1 base from J, the gap between germline ends came to 8 bases. For the CDR3, the DNA is TGCGCCAGCAGCTTGTCCAGGGCGAACACTGAAGCTTTCTTT. Residues: CASSLSRANTEAFF.

The chain joins TRBV18 to TRBJ2-3; D gene uncertain. V was clipped by 3 bases and J by 0 bases, with 13 bases between them. Germline values: CDR1 KGHSH, CDR2 LQKENI. There are 16 residues in the CDR3. CDR3 in DNA: TGTGCCAGCTCACCTCCCGCGGCCCCTAGCACAGATACGCAGTATTTT. Residues: CASSPPAAPSTDTQYF.

The chain is built from TRBV5-1 and TRBJ2-1, with TRBD2 identical over 10 bases. Germline V CDR1 and CDR2: SGHRS, YFSETQ. The CDR3 consists of 14 residues. The J segment lost 9 bases and the V segment lost 1 base, leaving 4 bases of the junction unmatched. The CDR3 nucleotides are TGCGCCAGCAGCTTGACTAGCGGGACCGGTGAGCAGTTCTTC. It codes for CASSLTSGTGEQFF.

This sequence joins TRBV12-3 or TRBV12-4 and TRBJ2-1; 9 nucleotides agree with TRBD2. The trim removed 3 bases at V and 8 bases at J, leaving 8 bases unmatched. The CDR3 consists of 15 residues. The CDR3 DNA is TGTGCCAGCAGTTTCGGTGGCGGGAGGGCCGATGAGCAGTTCTTC. Protein: CASSFGGGRADEQFF.

This rearrangement joins TRBV7-9 to TRBJ2-5; TRBD2 might be the D (6 bases). Trimming took off 5 bases at V and 2 bases at J, with 12 bases between the two ends. Germline assignment: CDR1 SEHNR and CDR2 FQNEAQ (reference sequence). This CDR3 contains 14 residues. The CDR3 nucleotides are TGTGCCAGCAGCGCGGATCGGGAGCAAGAGACCCAGTACTTC. Its translation: CASSADREQETQYF.

The chain links TRBV20-1 to TRBJ1-5; 7 nucleotides match TRBD1. CDR3 length: 15 amino acids. CDR1 is DFQATT, CDR2 SNEGSKA, per germline (reference sequence). V was clipped by 1 base and J by 3 bases; unmatched bases: 6. CDR3 loop: CSARVGQGVNQPQHF. CDR3 sequence (DNA): TGCAGTGCTAGAGTCGGGCAGGGGGTCAATCAGCCCCAGCATTTT.

This clonotype came up a few times. The chain employs TRBV29-1 and TRBJ1-1, with D unresolved. The CDR3 consists of 13 residues. Trimming pared 4 bases from V and 4 bases from J, leaving 13 bases between. Looked up from germline, CDR1 is SQVTM and CDR2 is ANQGSEA. The CDR3 is CSVGKRSITEAFF. For the CDR3, the DNA is TGCAGCGTTGGGAAAAGGAGTATCACTGAAGCTTTCTTT.

This clonotype was observed a handful of times. V is TRBV4-2 and J is TRBJ2-7, with TRBD2 identical over 13 bases. CDR1 and CDR2 from the germline V gene are LGHNA and YNFKEQ. This CDR3 has 15 residues. The V gene end was trimmed by 5 bases and the J gene end by 5 bases; junction bases not matched to a gene: 6. CDR3 coding DNA: TGTGCCAGCAGCGGCCCGGGACTAGCGGGGAACGAGCAGTACTTC. Translated: CASSGPGLAGNEQYF.

This clonotype was seen ten or more times. The chain uses TRBV20-1 and TRBJ2-3; D remains unclear. The V gene lost 1 base and the J gene lost 4 bases, with 0 bases spanning the gap. This CDR3 contains 10 residues. From germline, CDR1 is DFQATT and CDR2 SNEGSKA (reference sequence). CDR3 in DNA: TGCAGTGCTAGAGCAGATACGCAGTATTTT. Translated: CSARADTQYF.

The chain carries TRBV21-1 and TRBJ2-2; the table assigns TRBD1, which was not confirmed against the DNA. TRBV21-1 is reported as a pseudogene. This CDR3 has 16 residues. CDR3 loop: CASSKVRGRNTGELFF. In nucleotides, the CDR3 is TGTGCCAGCAGCAAAGTCCGGGGCCGGAACACCGGGGAGCTGTTTTTT.

This clonotype was detected only once. The chain couples TRBV12-3 or TRBV12-4 to TRBJ2-2; TRBD2 aligns across 7 bases. The V segment lost 2 bases and the J segment 5 bases; nucleotides outside the gene matches: 11. This CDR3 has 17 residues. CDR3 coding DNA: TGTGCCAGCAGTTTATGGGGTACAGCGGGAACTACCGGGGAGCTGTTTTTT. Its translation: CASSLWGTAGTTGELFF.

This sequence joins TRBV20-1 and TRBJ2-3, with TRBD2 identical over 7 bases. Germline V gene lookup returns CDR1 DFQATT and CDR2 SNEGSKA (reference sequence). After removal of 5 bases from V and 2 bases from J, the junction contained 4 bases not matched to a gene. The CDR3 is 13 amino acids. CDR3 sequence (DNA): TGCAGTGCTTTAAGCGGGAACACAGATACGCAGTATTTT. Its translation: CSALSGNTDTQYF.

The CDR3 DNA sequence: TGCAGTGCCGCAAGGACAGGGGGCGAGCAGTACTTC. It encodes CSAARTGGEQYF. The chain employs TRBV20-1 and TRBJ2-7; 10 nucleotides align to TRBD1. The CDR3 is made up of 12 amino acids. Per germline, CDR1 DFQATT and CDR2 SNEGSKA (reference sequence). Germline trimming cut 6 bases from V and 6 bases from J; bases unmatched to any gene: 5.

In the case of this clonotype: Relative to the germline gene, one junction end is altered; a read error may explain this. The chain combines TRBV5-1 with TRBJ1-1, with 7 bases fitting TRBD1. This CDR3 is 15 amino acids long. Germline-derived CDR1 and CDR2 are SGHRS and YFSETQ. CDR3 coding DNA: TGCGCCAGCAGCTCGGGACAGCGGGAGAACACTGTAGCTTTCTTT. Amino acid sequence: CASSSGQRENTVAFF.

The chain is built from TRBV5-1 and TRBJ1-6; D might be TRBD1 (6 bases). This CDR3 has 13 residues. Germline values: CDR1 SGHRS, CDR2 YFSETQ. With 3 bases removed from V and 10 bases from J, the gap between germline ends came to 11 bases. The CDR3 nucleotides are TGCGCCAGCAGCTCCGGGACACCGTCACCCCTCCACTTT. Protein: CASSSGTPSPLHF.

This clonotype was observed a handful of times. The V call is TRBV10-3, the J call TRBJ1-2; D gene unclear. This CDR3 contains 15 residues. Per the germline V gene, CDR1 is ENHRY and CDR2 is SYGVKD. Trimming took 5 bases from V and 2 from J, leaving 15 bases between them. CDR3 amino acids: CAISYSATGNYGYTF. CDR3 nucleotide sequence: TGTGCCATCAGTTACAGCGCAACTGGGAACTATGGCTACACCTTC.

This clonotype was seen more than once but under ten times. V usage is TRBV5-1 and J usage is TRBJ2-1; 8 nucleotides align to TRBD2. This CDR3 region has 15 residues. Germline CDR1 reads SGHRS; CDR2 reads YFSETQ. V lost 4 bases, J lost 7 bases, and 10 bases stayed unmatched. This CDR3 is CASSPQAGAQNEQFF. Written as DNA, the CDR3 is TGCGCCAGCAGCCCACAAGCGGGAGCCCAGAATGAGCAGTTCTTC.

This clonotype was seen more than once but under ten times. V is TRBV20-1 and J is TRBJ2-1; D is perhaps TRBD2 (5 bases). V was pared by 1 base and J by 0 bases, with 10 bases between. CDR3 length equals 15 residues. Per germline, CDR1 DFQATT and CDR2 SNEGSKA (reference sequence). The chain's CDR3 is CSARAGVPSYNEQFF. In DNA, the CDR3 is TGCAGTGCTAGAGCCGGGGTCCCCTCCTACAATGAGCAGTTCTTC.

The genes are TRBV4-1 and TRBJ1-5, with a weak D call TRBD1 (6 bases). V gave up 1 base and J gave up 13 bases, with 20 bases separating them. The CDR3 runs 15 residues. The germline V gene encodes CDR1 MGHRA and CDR2 YSYEKL. The CDR3 region is CASSQVFSTGKGQHF. CDR3 coding DNA: TGCGCCAGCAGCCAAGTCTTTTCTACAGGGAAAGGTCAGCATTTT.

This chain connects TRBV10-3 to TRBJ1-1, with D possibly matching TRBD1 (5 bases). The CDR3 has 14 residues. The V end lost 11 bases, the J end lost 3 bases, and 19 bases lay between the germline ends. Germline V gene lookup returns CDR1 ENHRY and CDR2 SYGVKD. This chain's CDR3 is CAVSKLLGDTEAFF. The CDR3 DNA sequence: TGTGCCGTATCTAAGCTTTTGGGGGACACTGAAGCTTTCTTT.

This clonotype was seen only a few times. The chain couples TRBV29-1 to TRBJ2-7, with TRBD1 matching over 7 bases. V dropped 0 bases and J dropped 8; count of bases not matched to a gene: 7. Germline CDR1 is SQVTM and CDR2 is ANQGSEA. The CDR3 is 13 amino acids. In DNA form, the CDR3 reads TGCAGCGTTGAAGAGAAGGGACAGATTAAGCAGTACTTC. Translating it yields CSVEEKGQIKQYF.